These 10 T cell receptor beta chains originate from one sample sequenced in a study of T cells expressing NK-cell markers. Following a re-call of the 5' RACE reads, TCRdb has one entry per CDR3 protein and lacks DNA. The specimen's table records around 380,000 distinct CDR3 sequences. Material: blood T cells: a sorted CD56 or NKG2C T cell subset, CD4+ or CD8+ T cells, or bulk PBMC T cells (not recorded which). The receptors were sampled from a woman aged 45 to 65 in good health.

V usage is TRBV24-1 and J usage is TRBJ2-5; TCRdb designates TRBD1, a call that cannot be tested without DNA. Germline loops: CDR1 KGHDR, CDR2 SFDVKD. There are 21 residues in the CDR3. CDR3 sequence: CATSAGGSGTGHLLIQETQYF.

The chain carries TRBV6-5 and TRBJ1-6; TCRdb indicates TRBD1, and absent DNA this call remains unverified. The CDR3 consists of 14 residues. CDR1 and CDR2 (germline): MNHEY, SVGAGI. CDR3 amino acids: CASSSTGDNSPLHF.

V gene TRBV12-3 or TRBV12-4 combines with J gene TRBJ1-1; the TCRdb D gene call, TRBD1, has no DNA to confirm it. The CDR3 extends over 15 amino acids. CDR3: CASSYPRGVGTEAFF.

This chain connects TRBV19 to TRBJ1-5. CDR1 is LNHDA, CDR2 SQIVND, per germline (reference sequence). The CDR3 sequence is 14 residues long. CDR3 residues: CASRVENSNQPQHF.

The J gene is TRBJ2-1, the V gene TRBV6-5. This CDR3 has 13 residues. CDR1 is MNHEY and CDR2 is SVGAGI in the germline V gene. The CDR3 protein is CASSNSEADEQFF.

The V gene is TRBV29-1, the J gene TRBJ2-1; checking the TCRdb D call of TRBD2 is not possible without DNA. The CDR3 has 15 residues. The germline V gene has CDR1 SQVTM and CDR2 ANQGSEA. CDR3 loop: CSVEVRRERRDEQFF.

V and J are TRBV7-8 and TRBJ1-4. CDR3 length: 14 residues. Germline CDR1 is SGHVS and CDR2 is FQNEAQ. CDR3 in amino acids: CASSLVGTAEKLFF. Looking up the rest from reference TRBV7-8 and TRBJ1-4 gives the full variable domain: GAGVSQSPRYKVAKRGQDVALRCDPISGHVSLFWYQQALGQGPEFLTYFQNEAQLDKSGLPSDRFFAERPEGSVSTLKIQRTQQEDSAVYLCASSLVGTAEKLFFGSGTQLSVL.

The rearrangement uses TRBV2 and TRBJ2-1; TCRdb's D gene call, TRBD1, goes unchecked for lack of DNA. CDR3 length: 16 residues. CDR1 is SNHLY, CDR2 FYNNEI, per germline. This CDR3 is CASSDLGTGSYNEQFF.

V is TRBV7-9 and J is TRBJ2-1. Germline V lookup: CDR1 SEHNR, CDR2 FQNEAQ (reference sequence). The CDR3 totals 14 residues. The CDR3 reads CASSPIGPGNEQFF.

V gene TRBV3-1 combines with J gene TRBJ2-5; no DNA is available, so the TRBD1 call from TCRdb remains unchecked. CDR3 length equals 15 residues. CDR1 and CDR2 from the germline V gene are LGHDT and YNNKEL (reference sequence). The CDR3 sequence is CASSQDRGVRETQYF.